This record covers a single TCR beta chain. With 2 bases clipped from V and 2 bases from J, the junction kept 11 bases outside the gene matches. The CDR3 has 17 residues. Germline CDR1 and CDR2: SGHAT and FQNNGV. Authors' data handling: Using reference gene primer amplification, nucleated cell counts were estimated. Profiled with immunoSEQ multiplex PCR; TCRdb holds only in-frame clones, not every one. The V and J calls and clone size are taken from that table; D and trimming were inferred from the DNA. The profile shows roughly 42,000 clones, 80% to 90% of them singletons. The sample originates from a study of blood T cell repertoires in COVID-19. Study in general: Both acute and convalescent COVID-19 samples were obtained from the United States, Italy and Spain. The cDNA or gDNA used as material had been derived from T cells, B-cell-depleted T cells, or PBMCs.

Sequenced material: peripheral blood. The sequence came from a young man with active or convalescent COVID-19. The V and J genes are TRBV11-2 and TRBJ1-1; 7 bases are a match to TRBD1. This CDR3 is CASSLSTGMRVNTEAFF. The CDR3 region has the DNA TGTGCCAGCAGCTTATCGACAGGGATGAGAGTCAACACTGAAGCTTTCTTT.